Presented here are 20 T cell receptor beta chains from one specimen sequenced in a study of T-cell memory formation after mild COVID-19. TCRdb reanalysed the 5' RACE reads using MiXCR and keeps one entry per CDR3 protein. The sample holds 89,000 or so distinct CDR3 sequences, 9.5% to 15% seen once. The specimen was PBMCs or a T cell subset sorted from them (not recorded which). Receptors were obtained from a young man who had mild COVID-19 (a few samples of this study predate the infection). Cell type and time point are not known.

J is TRBJ2-7 and V is TRBV7-2, with no clear D. V lost 5 bases and J 1 base, leaving 12 bases between the germline ends. Germline loops: CDR1 SGHTA, CDR2 FQGNSA. The CDR3 consists of 14 residues. The CDR3 loop is CASSQNHASYEQYV. CDR3 coding DNA: TGTGCCAGCAGCCAAAATCATGCGTCCTACGAGCAGTACGTC.

There are a few counts of this clonotype. CDR3 region: CSVENRGTEAFF. The CDR3 DNA follows: TGCAGCGTTGAAAATAGGGGGACTGAAGCTTTCTTT. This chain joins TRBV29-1 and TRBJ1-1; weak D call: TRBD1 (6 bases). Per the germline V gene, CDR1 is SQVTM and CDR2 is ANQGSEA. The ends were cut back, 2 bases at V and 5 bases at J, with 9 bases in the middle. The CDR3 totals 12 residues.

The chain couples TRBV7-9 to TRBJ2-1; perhaps TRBD2 as D (6 bases). This CDR3 has 15 amino acids. Trimming stripped 5 bases from V and 7 bases from J, with 18 bases between. Germline V CDR1 and CDR2: SEHNR, FQNEAQ (reference sequence). The CDR3 loop is CASSIVGGEKNEQFF. The CDR3 DNA is TGTGCCAGCAGCATAGTAGGAGGGGAGAAGAATGAGCAGTTCTTC.

This clonotype has a count of ten or more. The rearrangement uses TRBV3-1 and TRBJ2-1; 7 nucleotides line up with TRBD2. Looked up from germline, CDR1 is LGHDT and CDR2 is YNNKEL (reference sequence). J gave up 2 bases and V 3 bases, and 4 bases lay outside the gene matches. The CDR3 sequence is 15 residues long. The CDR3 DNA is TGTGCCAGCAGCCATGTACTAGCGCCCTACAATGAGCAGTTCTTC. Its translation is CASSHVLAPYNEQFF.

This clonotype was seen more than once but under ten times. The CDR3 loop is CASSVGQNYEQYF. The CDR3 nucleotides are TGTGCCAGCAGCGTAGGGCAGAACTACGAGCAGTACTTC. This chain connects TRBV9 to TRBJ2-7; D uncertain. The germline V gene encodes CDR1 SGDLS and CDR2 YYNGEE. Trimming left V 0 bases short and J 3 bases short, with 7 bases between. The CDR3 runs 13 residues. Complete variable domain (other parts from reference TRBV9 and TRBJ2-7): DSGVTQTPKHLITATGQRVTLRCSPRSGDLSVYWYQQSLDQGLQFLIQYYNGEERAKGNILERFSAQQFPDLHSELNLSSLELGDSALYFCASSVGQNYEQYFGPGTRLTVT.

Only a few counts were recorded for this clonotype. The chain couples TRBV9 to TRBJ2-3, with D tentatively TRBD1 or TRBD2 (5 bases each). Germline V lookup: CDR1 SGDLS, CDR2 YYNGEE. This CDR3 spans 16 amino acids. The V and J ends lost 4 bases and 6 bases respectively, with 21 bases between them. The CDR3 coding sequence is TGTGCCAGCAGCCAAAAAGGGAGCCCCGGGGACGATACGCAGTATTTT. Its translation: CASSQKGSPGDDTQYF. The full variable domain, rest sourced from reference TRBV9 and TRBJ2-3, is DSGVTQTPKHLITATGQRVTLRCSPRSGDLSVYWYQQSLDQGLQFLIQYYNGEERAKGNILERFSAQQFPDLHSELNLSSLELGDSALYFCASSQKGSPGDDTQYFGPGTRLTVL.

The chain's CDR3 is CASSLGDTHYGYTF. CDR3 in DNA: TGTGCCAGCAGCTTAGGGGACACCCACTATGGCTACACCTTC. The chain joins TRBV7-9 to TRBJ1-2, with a possible D match to TRBD1 (6 bases). V was cut by 1 base and J by 3 bases, with 9 bases left in between. In germline, CDR1 is SEHNR, CDR2 FQNEAQ (reference sequence). The CDR3 contains 14 residues.

V is TRBV7-9 and J is TRBJ2-7, with 8 bases matching TRBD2. The CDR3 length is 15 residues. V shed 2 bases and J 0 bases; nucleotides not matched to a gene: 3. Germline values: CDR1 SEHNR, CDR2 FQNEAQ (reference sequence). CDR3: CASSLYGTSSYEQYV. The CDR3 nucleotides are TGTGCCAGCAGCTTATACGGGACTAGCTCCTACGAGCAGTACGTC.

The chain uses TRBV5-1 and TRBJ2-5; D uncertain. Trimming removed 0 bases from V and 3 bases from J, with 9 bases in between. The CDR3 totals 14 residues. CDR1 SGHRS and CDR2 YFSETQ come from the germline V gene. CDR3: CASSLEQMEETQYF. CDR3 sequence (DNA): TGCGCCAGCAGCTTGGAACAGATGGAAGAGACCCAGTACTTC.

The J gene is TRBJ2-2, the V gene TRBV5-1; no definite D call. This CDR3 comprises 15 residues. From germline, CDR1 is SGHRS and CDR2 YFSETQ. V lost 0 bases and J lost 1, with 7 bases in between. DNA of the CDR3: TGCGCCAGCAGCTTGGAATCTTTGAACACCGGGGAGCTGTTTTTT. Translated: CASSLESLNTGELFF.

This chain uses TRBV7-8 with TRBJ1-5; tentatively, D is TRBD1 (5 bases). Per the germline V gene, CDR1 is SGHVS and CDR2 is FQNEAQ. CDR3 size: 16 residues. With 5 bases removed from V and 5 bases from J, the gap between germline ends came to 19 bases. The chain's CDR3 is CASSPRPGDGDQPQHF. The CDR3 region has the DNA TGTGCCAGCAGCCCGAGACCCGGGGACGGTGATCAGCCCCAGCATTTT.

This sequence joins TRBV5-4 and TRBJ1-2, with D unclear. Germline CDR1 SGHNT, CDR2 YYREEE (reference sequence). The CDR3 spans 15 residues. V was shortened by 0 bases and J by 2 bases, with 11 bases between the two germline ends. The CDR3 loop reads CASSLEKGVNYGYTF. In nucleotides, the CDR3 is TGTGCCAGCAGCTTGGAGAAGGGAGTCAACTATGGCTACACCTTC. The full variable domain, completed using reference TRBV5-4 and TRBJ1-2, is ETGVTQSPTHLIKTRGQQVTLRCSSQSGHNTVSWYQQALGQGPQFIFQYYREEENGRGNFPPRFSGLQFPNYSSELNVNALELDDSALYLCASSLEKGVNYGYTFGSGTRLTVV.

This clonotype showed up just a few times. CDR3 in amino acids: CASSTSIHSRANTGELFF. For the CDR3, the DNA is TGTGCCAGCAGCACCTCAATCCACAGCAGAGCGAACACCGGGGAGCTGTTTTTT. This rearrangement joins TRBV7-9 to TRBJ2-2; D unclear. V lost 5 bases to trimming and J lost 0 bases, with 19 bases between them. Germline values: CDR1 SEHNR, CDR2 FQNEAQ (reference sequence). CDR3 length: 18 amino acids.

This clonotype was observed once. The chain recombines TRBV6-2 or TRBV6-3 with TRBJ1-2; D is possibly TRBD1 (5 bases). The CDR3 sequence is 13 residues long. V lost 7 bases and J lost 3, with 12 bases in between. The germline CDR1 and CDR2 sequences are MNHEY and SVGEGT. CDR3 DNA: TGTGCCAGCACCACGACAGCTTACTATGGCTACACCTTC. It encodes CASTTTAYYGYTF.

The chain joins TRBV7-2 to TRBJ2-3; TRBD2 matches at 11 bases. Germline CDR1 reads SGHTA; CDR2 reads FQGNSA. Trimming removed 4 bases from V and 4 bases from J; junction bases left unmatched: 4. This CDR3 is 15 amino acids long. CDR3 in DNA: TGTGCCAGCAGCTCAGGGACTAGCGGCGCAGATACGCAGTATTTT. It encodes CASSSGTSGADTQYF.

Of note for this clonotype: A much bigger clone sits one base away, suggesting this may be a read error. The rearrangement uses TRBV5-1 and TRBJ2-1; either TRBD1 or TRBD2 may supply D (6 bases each). The V gene's germline CDR1 is SGHRS and CDR2 YFSETQ. This CDR3 has 14 residues. The chain's CDR3 is CASSLGGPYSEQFF. The CDR3 DNA sequence: TGCGCCAGCAGCTTAGGGGGGCCATACAGTGAGCAGTTCTTC.

This chain connects TRBV11-2 to TRBJ2-4, with TRBD1 matching 7 bases. Trimming cost V 5 bases and J 6 bases; bases outside gene matches: 10. CDR1 SGHAT and CDR2 FQNNGV come from the germline V gene. The CDR3 length is 15 residues. The CDR3 loop reads CASSILDRVGNIQYF. The CDR3 nucleotides read TGTGCCAGCAGCATCCTCGACAGGGTTGGAAACATTCAGTACTTC. The whole variable domain, filled in from reference TRBV11-2 and TRBJ2-4, reads EAGVAQSPRYKIIEKRQSVAFWCNPISGHATLYWYQQILGQGPKLLIQFQNNGVVDDSQLPKDRFSAERLKGVDSTLKIQPAKLEDSAVYLCASSILDRVGNIQYFGAGTRLSVL.

The table lists this clonotype with a few counts. This chain links TRBV6-2 or TRBV6-3 with TRBJ1-1; D is possibly TRBD1 (5 bases). The V end was cut by 7 bases, the J end by 5 bases, with 14 bases between. CDR3 length: 13 amino acids. Germline CDR1 MNHEY, CDR2 SVGEGT. In nucleotides, the CDR3 is TGTGCCAGCACCTTTTTACGGACAACTGAAGCTTTCTTT. Translating it yields CASTFLRTTEAFF.

This rearrangement joins TRBV5-1 to TRBJ2-1, with TRBD2 matching 7 bases. Germline V gene sequence: CDR1 SGHRS, CDR2 YFSETQ. The length of the CDR3 is 14 residues. With V trimmed by 2 bases and J by 9 bases, 8 bases remained unmatched. The chain's CDR3 is CASSLTSEYGEQFF. The CDR3 coding sequence is TGCGCCAGCAGCTTAACTAGCGAGTATGGTGAGCAGTTCTTC.

This clonotype was observed a handful of times. The rearrangement links TRBV4-2 to TRBJ1-4; D not resolved. Per germline, CDR1 LGHNA and CDR2 YNFKEQ. Trimming took 1 base from V and 6 from J, leaving 9 bases between them. This CDR3 region has 14 residues. The CDR3 loop is CASSQVSEDEKLFF. The CDR3 DNA reads TGTGCCAGCAGCCAAGTCAGTGAGGATGAAAAACTGTTTTTT.